This TCR beta chain was recovered during a study of CD8+CD57+ T cells in acquired aplastic anemia. V was cut by 6 bases and J by 0 bases, with 11 bases left in between. The CDR3 is 13 amino acids. Germline lookup yields CDR1 DFQATT and CDR2 SNEGSKA (reference sequence). TCR beta VDJ and CDR3 profiles were obtained from a genomic DNA template. One entry per CDR3 protein, called by TCRdb with MiXCR from the reads. The sample consists of about 270,000 distinct CDR3 sequences, 45% to 65% of them appearing once. In its sample, this clonotype was seen many times. This TCR was recovered from a human donor with severe aplastic anemia or a healthy control (not recorded which). The rearrangement uses TRBV20-1 and TRBJ1-1, with a tentative D call TRBD1 (6 bases). The sample consisted of sorted CD4+, CD8+, or CD8+CD57+ T cells (not recorded which) from PBMCs. CDR3 coding DNA: TGCAGTGCCTCCAGGGGATTGAACACTGAAGCTTTCTTT. Protein sequence: CSASRGLNTEAFF.